This entry is about one T cell receptor (beta chain). This sample stems from a study of blood T cell repertoires in COVID-19. At the level of the study: Specimens from acute and convalescent COVID-19 originated in the United States, Italy and Spain. PBMCs, B-cell-depleted T cells, or T cells were the source of the cDNA or gDNA that made up the material.

As handled by the study authors: For nucleated cells, counts were estimated from reference gene primer amplification. Data came from immunoSEQ multiplex PCR; TCRdb stores just in-frame clones and leaves some out. The DNA gave D and trimming, while V, J and clone size come from that table. This sample carries 90,000 to 150,000 clones, 70% to 90% of them seen once, and the ten largest clones take 0.88%. What was sequenced was peripheral blood. The sequence was obtained from a woman aged 45-65 years with active or convalescent COVID-19.

The CDR3 nucleotides are TGTGCCAGCAGCCAAGATCTTCCCGTGTTCTACGAGCAGTACTTC. Amino acids: CASSQDLPVFYEQYF. This chain joins TRBV4-2 and TRBJ2-7; no reliable D call. Trimming took 0 bases from V and 3 from J, leaving 12 bases between them. Germline V gene sequence: CDR1 LGHNA, CDR2 YNFKEQ. The CDR3 sequence is 15 residues long.